This TCR beta chain comes out of a study of blood T cell repertoires in COVID-19. The V end was cut by 7 bases, the J end by 0 bases, with 12 bases between. The CDR3 is 14 amino acids. Germline V gene lookup returns CDR1 GTSNPN and CDR2 SVGIG (reference sequence). Data came from immunoSEQ multiplex PCR; TCRdb stores just in-frame clones and leaves some out. Of approximately 250,000 clones in the sample, 85% to 90% were seen once. The source of this sequence is a man between 18 and 35 years old with active or convalescent COVID-19. The specimen was peripheral blood. This chain connects TRBV30 to TRBJ1-4; D unclear. The CDR3 loop reads CASTYGTTNEKLFF. CDR3 coding DNA: TGTGCCTCTACGTACGGGACAACTAATGAAAAACTGTTTTTT.